The next 23 T cell receptor beta chains were all read from a single sample in a study of blood T cell repertoires in COVID-19. Libraries were prepared by immunoSEQ multiplex PCR; TCRdb keeps only in-frame clonotypes and omits some of them. The sample consists of a few hundred thousand clones, roughly 90% of them appearing once. Sequences were obtained from peripheral blood. These receptors were collected from a woman aged 55-69 years with COVID-19, enrolled during active disease.

This clone appeared once. The V and J genes are TRBV4-3 and TRBJ2-3; 9 nucleotides match TRBD2. Germline loops: CDR1 LGHNA, CDR2 YSLEER. CDR3 size: 16 residues. The junction had 3 bases not matched to a gene; V was cut back by 0 bases and J by 2 bases. CDR3 region: CASSQESGGITDTQYF. The CDR3 region has the DNA TGCGCCAGCAGCCAAGAAAGCGGGGGGATCACAGATACGCAGTATTTT.

The genes are TRBV5-1 and TRBJ2-5, with 15 bases matching TRBD2. The CDR3 spans 17 residues. Germline CDR1 SGHRS, CDR2 YFSETQ. The V and J ends lost 4 bases and 3 bases, in that order; junction bases with no gene match: 7. DNA for the CDR3: TGCGCCAGCAGCCTCGGACTAGCGGGGGGGATAAAAGAGACCCAGTACTTC. This codes for CASSLGLAGGIKETQYF.

The chain links TRBV7-8 to TRBJ1-4; no clear D gene. The V gene's germline CDR1 is SGHVS and CDR2 FQNEAQ. The V and J ends lost 4 bases and 7 bases respectively, with 13 bases between them. This CDR3 region has 14 residues. In DNA, the CDR3 is TGTGCCAGCAGCTCCGATTCGGCGGGTGAAAAACTGTTTTTT. Encoded protein: CASSSDSAGEKLFF.

The CDR3 coding sequence is TGTGCCAGCAGTAGACCGGGACTAGCGGGGTTTGAGCAGTTCTTC. This sequence encodes CASSRPGLAGFEQFF. This chain links TRBV27 with TRBJ2-1; 13 nucleotides align to TRBD2. This CDR3 has 15 amino acids. Germline CDR1 and CDR2: MNHEY and SMNVEV (reference sequence). V shed 5 bases and J 9 bases; nucleotides not matched to a gene: 7.

The rearrangement links TRBV3-1 (or the pseudogene TRBV3-2) to TRBJ2-3; D may be TRBD2 (6 bases). V lost 5 bases and J 1 base, leaving 16 bases between the germline ends. The CDR3 has 16 residues. The germline CDR1 and CDR2 sequences are LGHDT and YNNKEL (reference sequence). CDR3 bases: TGTGCCAGCAGCAAGACCGGGACTCTCCGCACAGATACGCAGTATTTT. Translated: CASSKTGTLRTDTQYF.

J is TRBJ2-2 and V is TRBV27; TRBD2 matches at 9 bases. Losses at the gene ends were 7 bases for V and 7 bases for J; bases not matched to a gene: 10. The germline gives CDR1 MNHEY, CDR2 SMNVEV (reference sequence). CDR3 size: 15 residues. Here the CDR3 reads CASNDAGGLHGELFF. CDR3 DNA: TGTGCCAGCAACGACGCGGGGGGGCTACACGGGGAGCTGTTTTTT.

The chain joins TRBV10-3 to TRBJ1-1; maybe TRBD1 (5 bases). Trimming shortened V by 6 bases and J by 1 base, and 9 bases separated the two germline ends. There are 13 residues in the CDR3. Germline CDR1 ENHRY, CDR2 SYGVKD. This CDR3 is CAISDSENTEAFF. The DNA of the CDR3 is TGTGCCATCAGCGACAGTGAGAACACTGAAGCTTTCTTT.

The rearrangement links TRBV7-2 to TRBJ1-2; unclear D gene. From germline, CDR1 is SGHTA and CDR2 FQGNSA. V dropped 1 base and J dropped 4 bases, with 10 bases sitting between them. CDR3 length: 14 amino acids. The CDR3 DNA sequence: TGTGCCAGCAGCTTAGGATTACAAAGCTATGGCTACACCTTC. It specifies CASSLGLQSYGYTF.

There are a few counts of this clone. The V gene is TRBV7-2, the J gene TRBJ2-7; TRBD2 matches at 12 bases. In germline, CDR1 is SGHTA, CDR2 FQGNSA. The CDR3 consists of 18 residues. Trimming at V came to 0 bases and at J to 7 bases, leaving 13 bases not matched to a gene. The CDR3 DNA reads as TGTGCCAGCAGCTTAGCGCTCGGGACTAGCGGGTGGGGAGGGGAGCAGTACTTC. Translation gives CASSLALGTSGWGGEQYF.

This chain joins TRBV2 and TRBJ1-1; 9 bases are shared with TRBD1. The CDR3 totals 15 residues. The V segment lost 6 bases and the J segment 1 base; nucleotides outside the gene matches: 6. The germline V gene encodes CDR1 SNHLY and CDR2 FYNNEI. CDR3 amino acids: CASSLLGQGNTEAFF. CDR3 DNA: TGTGCCAGCAGCCTATTGGGACAGGGGAACACTGAAGCTTTCTTT.

This chain links TRBV19 with TRBJ1-2; D remains ambiguous. V dropped 3 bases and J dropped 5 bases, with 16 bases sitting between them. Germline CDR1 reads LNHDA; CDR2 reads SQIVND (reference sequence). The CDR3 totals 15 residues. CDR3 DNA sequence: TGTGCCAGTAGTATCTCGGCAGGAGGTGGGTATGGCTACACCTTC. It yields the protein CASSISAGGGYGYTF.

This chain joins TRBV19 and TRBJ2-5; 10 bases fit TRBD1. The V and J ends lost 4 bases and 5 bases, in that order; junction bases with no gene match: 7. The CDR3 is made up of 15 amino acids. Germline V gene data show CDR1 as LNHDA and CDR2 as SQIVND (reference sequence). CDR3 coding DNA: TGTGCCAGTAGTACCGGGACAGGGGCGTGGGAGACCCAGTACTTC. Residues: CASSTGTGAWETQYF.

The gene calls are TRBV11-2 and TRBJ1-6; weak D call: TRBD1 (5 bases). Between the trimmed V and J ends, which lost 4 bases and 10 bases, there was a span of 11 bases. The CDR3 spans 13 residues. CDR1 is SGHAT and CDR2 is FQNNGV in the germline V gene. CDR3 loop: CASSSDSQSPLHF. The CDR3 bases are TGTGCCAGCAGCTCAGACAGTCAGTCACCCCTCCACTTT.

V is TRBV5-8 and J is TRBJ2-7, with TRBD1 matching 8 bases. J was trimmed by 6 bases and V by 4 bases; bases with no gene match: 3. The CDR3 is 12 residues long. Germline CDR1 reads SGHTS; CDR2 reads YDEGEE. The CDR3 sequence: CASSGQGGEQYF. The CDR3 nucleotides read TGTGCCAGCAGCGGACAGGGCGGCGAGCAGTACTTC. The whole variable domain, filled in from reference TRBV5-8 and TRBJ2-7, reads EAGVTQSPTHLIKTRGQQATLRCSPISGHTSVYWYQQALGLGLQFLLWYDEGEERNRGNFPPRFSGRQFPNYSSELNVNALELEDSALYLCASSGQGGEQYFGPGTRLTVT.

The chain couples TRBV7-9 to TRBJ1-5, with TRBD1 matching 11 bases. CDR3 length: 15 residues. V gave up 3 bases and J gave up 7 bases; unmatched junction bases: 5. Germline V lookup: CDR1 SEHNR, CDR2 FQNEAQ (reference sequence). For the CDR3, the DNA is TGTGCCAGCAGCTTCCCCGGGACAGGGGGGCAGCCCCAGCATTTT. Translated, it gives CASSFPGTGGQPQHF.

The chain couples TRBV7-8 to TRBJ1-6; the D is unclear. CDR1 and CDR2 from the germline V gene are SGHVS and FQNEAQ. Trimming took off 2 bases at V and 6 bases at J, with 5 bases between the two ends. The CDR3 has 13 amino acids. This CDR3 reads CASSLSFNSPLHF. The DNA for the CDR3 is TGTGCCAGCAGCTTATCTTTTAATTCACCCCTCCACTTT.

The V call is TRBV18, the J call TRBJ1-3; D possibly corresponds to TRBD1 (6 bases). The length of the CDR3 is 16 residues. Germline-derived CDR1 and CDR2 are KGHSH and LQKENI. Trimming took off 0 bases at V and 2 bases at J, with 11 bases between the two ends. The CDR3 nucleotides read TGTGCCAGCTCACCACCAACAGGGCTAGCTGGAAACACCATATATTTT. Its protein is CASSPPTGLAGNTIYF.

The rearrangement links TRBV10-3 to TRBJ1-2, with a tentative D call TRBD1 (5 bases). Germline CDR1 is ENHRY and CDR2 is SYGVKD. V dropped 8 bases and J dropped 5 bases, with 24 bases sitting between them. The CDR3 extends over 16 amino acids. DNA of the CDR3: TGTGCCATCCGGGGGGTTGTGTCGGCAAAGGGGTATGGCTACACCTTC. It yields the protein CAIRGVVSAKGYGYTF.

The chain uses TRBV4-1 and TRBJ1-2; tentative D call: TRBD1 (5 bases). CDR1 and CDR2 from the germline V gene are MGHRA and YSYEKL. The CDR3 runs to 15 residues. V shed 0 bases and J shed 3 bases, with 11 bases lying between them. The CDR3 loop reads CASSQDLGGYYGYTF. CDR3 in DNA: TGCGCCAGCAGCCAAGATCTGGGGGGGTACTATGGCTACACCTTC.

V gene TRBV6-2 or TRBV6-3 combines with J gene TRBJ1-5, with D possibly being TRBD1 (6 bases). The CDR3 covers 16 residues. Per the germline V gene, CDR1 is MNHEY and CDR2 is SVGEGT. V was trimmed by 6 bases and J by 3 bases, leaving 18 bases between them. DNA of the CDR3: TGTGCCAGCAGCCAGTTAAACAGGGCTTACAATCAGCCCCAGCATTTT. Encoded protein: CASSQLNRAYNQPQHF.

The V call is TRBV7-3, the J call TRBJ2-1; 7 bases match TRBD1. V lost 2 bases to trimming and J lost 5 bases; unmatched junction nucleotides: 6. The germline V gene encodes CDR1 SGHTA and CDR2 FQGTGA. This CDR3 has 15 amino acids. The CDR3 is CASSLVEGAHNEQFF. The DNA for the CDR3 is TGTGCCAGCAGCTTAGTAGAGGGGGCGCACAATGAGCAGTTCTTC.

This sequence joins TRBV4-3 and TRBJ1-3; D is unclear. V lost 0 bases, J lost 3 bases, and 15 bases lay in between. The germline gives CDR1 LGHNA, CDR2 YSLEER. The CDR3 consists of 17 residues. The chain's CDR3 is CASSQDITVDLGNTIYF. CDR3 coding DNA: TGCGCCAGCAGCCAAGATATTACAGTCGACCTTGGAAACACCATATATTTT.

V gene TRBV28 combines with J gene TRBJ1-1; no reliable D call. V lost 3 bases, J lost 6 bases, and 8 bases lay in between. The CDR3 sequence is 12 residues long. Germline CDR1 and CDR2: MDHEN and SYDVKM. The CDR3 loop is CASSLPTAEAFF. In DNA, the CDR3 is TGTGCCAGCAGTTTGCCAACAGCTGAAGCTTTCTTT.